This is a list of T cell receptor beta chains from one sample in a study of identical twins. In TCRdb, the 5' RACE reads were re-called with MiXCR into one record per CDR3 protein. The table records about 570,000 distinct CDR3 sequences, 9.6% of them present only once. The same data also went into a second study, on yellow fever vaccine responses in identical twins.

The sequenced material came from PBMCs. These TCRs come from a young woman in good health. CDR3s include the opening cysteine and the closing phenylalanine or tryptophan. D genes are given only for firm matches. Clone size is shown for a subset of rows, as once, few, many or a class of expanded clone.

D gene	clone size	V gene	J gene	CDR3 protein	CDR3 DNA
TRBD1	many	TRBV24-1	TRBJ2-1	CATALRDSVFNEQFF	TGTGCCACAGCACTCCGGGACAGCGTATTCAATGAGCAGTTCTTC
NA	few	TRBV3-1	TRBJ2-7	CASSSSNEQYF	TGTGCCAGCAGCTCTAGTAACGAGCAGTACTTC
NA	NA	TRBV20-1	TRBJ2-2	CSAVEKRKNTGELFF	TGCAGTGCGGTGGAAAAGCGGAAAAACACCGGGGAGCTGTTTTTT
NA	many	TRBV7-2	TRBJ2-1	CASSLLDEQFF	TGTGCCAGCAGCCTACTAGATGAGCAGTTCTTC
TRBD1	NA	TRBV23-1	TRBJ2-7	CASSQTGDSYEQYF	TGCGCCAGCAGTCAAACAGGGGACTCCTACGAGCAGTACTTC
TRBD1	many	TRBV27	TRBJ2-1	CASGLDRAPYNEQFF	TGTGCCAGCGGGTTGGACAGGGCCCCTTACAATGAGCAGTTCTTC
NA	NA	TRBV2	TRBJ2-5	CASSEGLKTQYF	TGTGCCAGCAGTGAAGGCCTAAAGACCCAGTACTTC
TRBD1	many	TRBV5-1	TRBJ1-1	CASSWGQGNTEAFF	TGCGCCAGCAGCTGGGGACAGGGGAACACTGAAGCTTTCTTT
NA	NA	TRBV7-2	TRBJ1-2	CASSPPDLTAWRGYTF	TGTGCCAGCAGCCCCCCTGACCTCACTGCTTGGAGGGGCTACACCTTC
TRBD1	many	TRBV20-1	TRBJ2-1	CSARTLGQGSYNEQFF	TGCAGTGCTAGAACACTGGGACAGGGCTCCTACAATGAGCAGTTCTTC
TRBD1	few	TRBV6-5	TRBJ1-1	CASRYRAPPGQGSTEAFF	TGTGCCAGCAGATATAGGGCTCCCCCGGGACAGGGGAGCACTGAAGCTTTCTTT
NA	NA	TRBV7-2	TRBJ2-1	CASSPDVVPYNEQFF	TGTGCCAGCAGCCCCGATGTCGTGCCTTACAATGAGCAGTTCTTC
NA	many	TRBV6-2/TRBV6-3	TRBJ2-7	CASSYTAGDEQYF	TGTGCCAGCAGTTACACGGCAGGGGACGAGCAGTACTTC
TRBD2	NA	TRBV27	TRBJ2-7	CASSGTGTSGYEQYF	TGTGCCAGCAGTGGCACCGGGACTAGCGGCTACGAGCAGTACTTC
NA	NA	TRBV4-1	TRBJ2-5	CASSPLEGGGETQYF	TGCGCCAGCAGCCCCTTGGAGGGAGGGGGGGAGACCCAGTACTTC
TRBD1	few	TRBV4-3	TRBJ2-7	CASSQVATGAYEQYF	TGCGCCAGCAGCCAAGTGGCGACAGGGGCCTACGAGCAGTACTTC
TRBD2	NA	TRBV29-1	TRBJ2-1	CSVVKLAGTNNEQFF	TGCAGCGTTGTTAAACTAGCGGGGACGAACAATGAGCAGTTCTTC
NA	many	TRBV5-5	TRBJ2-1	CASSLQAYNEQFF	TGTGCCAGCAGCTTGCAGGCCTACAATGAGCAGTTCTTC
NA	many	TRBV18	TRBJ2-1	CASSPARGYNEQFF	TGTGCCAGCTCACCCGCTAGGGGATACAATGAGCAGTTCTTC
TRBD1	NA	TRBV4-2	TRBJ1-4	CASSQAEQGAFNEKLFF	TGTGCCAGCAGCCAAGCGGAACAGGGGGCGTTTAATGAAAAACTGTTTTTT
NA	many	TRBV6-5	TRBJ2-3	CASSYGGLDTQYF	TGTGCCAGCAGTTACGGGGGGTTAGATACGCAGTATTTT
NA	few	TRBV7-2	TRBJ2-1	CASSLAWGWEQFF	TGTGCCAGCAGCTTAGCTTGGGGTTGGGAGCAGTTCTTC
NA	many	TRBV28	TRBJ2-7	CASSSPGLAYEQYF	TGTGCCAGCAGTTCGCCGGGACTGGCCTACGAGCAGTACTTC
NA	many	TRBV29-1	TRBJ2-1	CSAIAGTVNNEQFF	TGCAGCGCTATAGCCGGGACGGTTAACAATGAGCAGTTCTTC
TRBD2	few	TRBV2	TRBJ2-7	CASSPLAGEFYEQYF	TGTGCCAGCAGTCCTTTAGCGGGAGAGTTCTACGAGCAGTACTTC
NA	NA	TRBV7-9	TRBJ2-7	CASSPGGAGEQYF	TGTGCCAGCAGCCCTGGCGGGGCCGGCGAGCAGTACTTC
NA	few	TRBV27	TRBJ2-3	CASREARTQYF	TGTGCCAGCAGAGAGGCCAGGACGCAGTATTTT
TRBD2	many	TRBV5-1	TRBJ2-1	CASSLPGLAPANEQFF	TGCGCCAGCAGCTTGCCCGGACTAGCACCAGCCAATGAGCAGTTCTTC
NA	few	TRBV20-1	TRBJ2-4	CSATGVKNIQYF	TGCAGTGCTACAGGGGTCAAAAACATTCAGTACTTC
NA	NA	TRBV19	TRBJ2-1	CASSKAGPGPYNEQFF	TGTGCCAGTAGTAAAGCAGGCCCTGGGCCCTACAATGAGCAGTTCTTC
NA	many	TRBV12-3/TRBV12-4	TRBJ2-3	CASSPPPGLLQDTQYF	TGTGCCAGCAGTCCCCCACCGGGACTCCTACAGGATACGCAGTATTTT
NA	NA	TRBV29-1	TRBJ1-2	CSVGREGYGYTF	TGCAGCGTTGGAAGGGAAGGCTATGGCTACACCTTC
NA	NA	TRBV20-1	TRBJ2-1	CSARDAAGINLGGLDNEQFF	TGCAGTGCTAGAGATGCCGCAGGAATAAACCTGGGGGGGCTTGACAATGAGCAGTTCTTC
NA	few	TRBV5-1	TRBJ2-2	CASSHREGTGELFF	TGCGCCAGCAGCCACAGGGAAGGCACCGGGGAGCTGTTTTTT
TRBD1	many	TRBV27	TRBJ1-1	CASSFSGGLDTEAFF	TGTGCCAGCAGTTTCTCAGGGGGCTTGGACACTGAAGCTTTCTTT
NA	many	TRBV12-3/TRBV12-4	TRBJ2-3	CASSLAESTDTQYF	TGTGCCAGCAGTTTAGCGGAGAGCACAGATACGCAGTATTTT
TRBD1	few	TRBV29-1	TRBJ2-3	CSARDRGSTDTQYF	TGCAGCGCAAGGGACAGGGGGAGCACAGATACGCAGTATTTT
NA	NA	TRBV7-8	TRBJ2-7	CASSDITYEQYF	TGTGCCAGCAGCGATATAACCTACGAGCAGTACTTC
NA	few	TRBV18	TRBJ2-7	CASSPRAGLSSYEQYF	TGTGCCAGCTCACCACGGGCAGGGTTGAGCTCCTACGAGCAGTACTTC
TRBD2	many	TRBV29-1	TRBJ2-5	CSAPLAGGFETQYF	TGCAGCGCCCCACTAGCGGGGGGATTTGAGACCCAGTACTTC
NA	many	TRBV19	TRBJ1-2	CASSAQGNYGYTF	TGTGCCAGTAGTGCGCAGGGAAACTATGGCTACACCTTC
NA	NA	TRBV28	TRBJ2-2	CASRGGTDHTGELFF	TGTGCCAGCAGGGGGGGGACAGACCACACCGGGGAGCTGTTTTTT
NA	many	TRBV7-8	TRBJ2-3	CASVLIISTDTQYF	TGTGCCAGCGTGTTAATCATTAGCACAGATACGCAGTATTTT
NA	NA	TRBV6-5	TRBJ2-3	CASRTRDTQYF	TGTGCCAGCAGAACGCGGGATACGCAGTATTTT
TRBD1	NA	TRBV4-1	TRBJ2-7	CASSQVGGTANSYEQYF	TGCGCCAGCAGCCAAGTGGGTGGGACAGCTAACTCCTACGAGCAGTACTTC
NA	NA	TRBV6-2/TRBV6-3	TRBJ2-5	CASSYANSRETQYF	TGTGCCAGCAGTTACGCTAATAGCCGGGAGACCCAGTACTTC
TRBD1	many	TRBV10-3	TRBJ2-5	CAISARTGEETQYF	TGTGCCATCAGTGCAAGGACAGGGGAAGAGACCCAGTACTTC
NA	many	TRBV27	TRBJ2-3	CASSLSLWNTQYF	TGTGCCAGCAGTTTATCGCTCTGGAATACGCAGTATTTT
NA	NA	TRBV7-3	TRBJ1-6	CASSLDGRSNYNSPLHF	TGTGCCAGCAGCTTGGACGGACGGTCTAACTATAATTCACCCCTCCACTTT
NA	NA	TRBV23-1	TRBJ2-7	CASSQFRTETYEQYF	TGCGCCAGCAGTCAATTTAGGACTGAGACCTACGAGCAGTACTTC
NA	NA	TRBV20-1	TRBJ2-7	CSARESGEVRSEQYF	TGCAGTGCTAGAGAATCGGGGGAGGTTCGCAGCGAGCAGTACTTC
NA	NA	TRBV4-1	TRBJ2-6	CASSQGGISGANVLTF	TGCGCCAGCAGCCAGGGCGGGATCTCTGGGGCCAACGTCCTGACTTTC
TRBD1	many	TRBV28	TRBJ2-7	CASSFVRGQGLETYEQYF	TGTGCCAGCAGTTTCGTACGTGGACAGGGTCTCGAGACCTACGAGCAGTACTTC
NA	many	TRBV19	TRBJ2-1	CASSPRPSGNEQFF	TGTGCCAGTAGTCCCCGTCCCTCCGGCAATGAGCAGTTCTTC